The present TCR beta chain was sequenced within a study of blood T cell repertoires in COVID-19 (dated by TCRdb to between 2020 and 2021). Context from the whole study: Collaborator samples came from the United States, Italy and Spain and covered acute and convalescent phases of COVID-19. The material from the prospective study consisted of cDNA or gDNA derived from T cells, B-cell-depleted T cells, or PBMCs. Deeply sampled blood TCRbeta repertoires from subjects exposed to, actively infected with, or recovered from COVID-19 were included in the dataset. A freely available public database, intended as a resource for researchers studying the immune response to SARS-CoV-2, is where the repertoires were released. The samples were drawn from two sources: the first 160 participants of the ongoing ImmuneRACE study, and fewer than 1,500 subjects contributed by 6 global collaborators. The sample metadata nearly always contained a de-identified subject ID, COVID-19 status, age in years and sex. Where available, HLA class I and class II types were obtained from metadata supplied by the sample provider rather than from assay-based typing.

Broad study findings and their caveats: Clinical and demographic metadata were provided uncurated, with the amount varying by source and participant.

Each collaborating institution followed its own protocols to collect whole blood in K2EDTA tubes. For TCRbeta analysis, collaborators shipped samples in one of three forms: frozen whole blood, isolated PBMCs, or DNA extracted from either of those sample types. The V and J ends are trimmed by 6 bases and 1 base, leaving 18 bases between them. From cysteine to phenylalanine, the CDR3 is 16 amino acids long. The retained sequence is limited to the CDR3, 48 bases, with the frame set at the first base. The germline V gene yields MDHEN for CDR1 and SYDVKM for CDR2. TCRbeta CDR3 regions were amplified from genomic DNA using the immunoSEQ Assay, a bias-controlled multiplex PCR. The source study handled its data this way. The number of nucleated cells in each sample was estimated from the amplification of reference gene primers within the assay. To quantify the absolute abundance of each unique TCRbeta CDR3 rearrangement, sequence reads were collapsed and filtered. Productive Simpson clonality was computed per sample as the square root of Simpson's diversity index over productive rearrangements. The clones in this table, taken by TCRdb from immuneACCESS, are in-frame only. Not every clone is retained; where verified, under half of the shortfall comes from an unresolved V gene, and the cause of the rest is unknown. The V and J calls and the clone size are those of that table, but D and trimming were determined from the DNA. This sample comprises about 190,000 clones, 78% of them detected only once. The leading ten clones occupy around 2.8% of the sample.

Worth noting for this clone: This clone's antigen is unknown. Base-call qualities are not available, and no considerably larger clone is one nucleotide away.

The sample was peripheral blood. This sequence originates from a woman older than 75 with active or convalescent COVID-19. The rearrangement joined TRBV28 to TRBJ1-2; TRBD1 is perhaps the D gene, given 6 matching bases. The CDR3 in this case is CASRRHRAMDNYGYTF. At the DNA level, the sequence is TGTGCCAGCAGACGACACAGGGCGATGGATAACTATGGCTACACCTTC.